A single sample gave rise to the 22 T cell receptor beta chains below, sequenced in a study of Ad26.COV2.S vaccination and SARS-CoV-2 variants. Indicated treatment: 15 to 20 received Ad26.COV2.S at low or high dose, single or two shots; 5 received placebo; per-sample allocation not given. Collection of the samples took place on day 63 after the first injection of vaccine or placebo. Method: immunoSEQ multiplex PCR; TCRdb's copy keeps in-frame clones and lacks some. Of under 550,000 clones in the sample, over 75% were seen once. The sample was peripheral blood, taken in a trial of Ad26.COV2.S vaccine versus placebo. Receptors were obtained from a person between 18 and 60 years old who received the Ad26.COV2.S COVID-19 vaccine or a placebo.

V and J are TRBV18 and TRBJ2-1; TRBD2 aligns across 8 bases. Germline CDR1 KGHSH, CDR2 LQKENI. Unmatched junction bases numbered 11, after V lost 5 bases and J lost 8 bases. The CDR3 loop spans 15 amino acids. CDR3 bases: TGTGCCAGCTCAGATCTAGCGGGTCAGATGGATGAGCAGTTCTTC. It is translated as CASSDLAGQMDEQFF.

This CDR3 reads CAWEQGGNTEAFF. The CDR3 nucleotides are TGTGCCTGGGAACAAGGGGGGAACACTGAAGCTTTCTTT. The V gene is TRBV30, the J gene TRBJ1-1; possible D gene TRBD1, 6 bases. This CDR3 has 13 residues. V lost 5 bases and J 1 base, leaving 11 bases between the germline ends. Germline assignment: CDR1 GTSNPN and CDR2 SVGIG (reference sequence).

The chain employs TRBV18 and TRBJ1-2; perhaps TRBD1 as D (5 bases). The CDR3 contains 15 residues. Looked up from germline, CDR1 is KGHSH and CDR2 is LQKENI. The V end was cut by 5 bases, the J end by 3 bases, with 16 bases between. CDR3 region: CASSDSGRDYYGYTF. Written as DNA, the CDR3 is TGTGCCAGCTCAGACAGCGGTAGGGACTACTATGGCTACACCTTC.

The CDR3 coding sequence is TGTGCCACCGGGGGAGCCAAAAACATTCAGTACTTC. Protein product: CATGGAKNIQYF. The V and J genes are TRBV24-1 and TRBJ2-4; D is possibly TRBD1 or TRBD2 (5 bases each). Germline CDR1 reads KGHDR; CDR2 reads SFDVKD. CDR3 length: 12 residues. Trimming shortened V by 9 bases and J by 0 bases, and 5 bases separated the two germline ends.

The rearrangement joins TRBV29-1 to TRBJ1-2; no definite D call. The CDR3 is 10 amino acids. V lost 5 bases and J 8 bases, leaving 9 bases between the germline ends. The V gene's germline CDR1 is SQVTM and CDR2 ANQGSEA. The DNA for the CDR3 is TGCAGCGTTCAAGGTCCCGGCTACACCTTC. Encoded protein: CSVQGPGYTF.

This sequence joins TRBV19 and TRBJ2-1, with 7 bases lining up with TRBD2. Germline CDR1 reads LNHDA; CDR2 reads SQIVND (reference sequence). This CDR3 comprises 12 residues. The J segment lost 9 bases and the V segment lost 6 bases, leaving 5 bases of the junction unmatched. The CDR3 bases are TGTGCCAGTAGCGGGAGACTAGCTGAGCAGTTCTTC. Its translation is CASSGRLAEQFF. Combining the CDR3 with reference TRBV19 and TRBJ2-1 gives the whole variable domain DGGITQSPKYLFRKEGQNVTLSCEQNLNHDAMYWYRQDPGQGLRLIYYSQIVNDFQKGDIAEGYSVSREKKESFPLTVTSAQKNPTAFYLCASSGRLAEQFFGPGTRLTVL.

V usage is TRBV19 and J usage is TRBJ2-4; TRBD2 might be the D (6 bases). This CDR3 contains 15 residues. The germline V gene has CDR1 LNHDA and CDR2 SQIVND (reference sequence). V was pared by 5 bases and J by 7 bases, with 18 bases between. Here the CDR3 DNA reads TGTGCCAGTAGTCCCGCGGGGACCTCGGGTAACATTCAGTACTTC. Its translation is CASSPAGTSGNIQYF.

The J gene is TRBJ2-7, the V gene TRBV3-1 (or the pseudogene TRBV3-2), with D unresolved. V lost 1 base, J lost 7 bases, and 14 bases lay in between. Germline V gene lookup returns CDR1 LGHDT and CDR2 YNNKEL (reference sequence). CDR3 size: 14 residues. CDR3 coding DNA: TGTGCCAGCAGCCAAGCACTGAAAATGGGGGAGCAGTACTTC. As protein: CASSQALKMGEQYF.

The chain joins TRBV30 to TRBJ1-2, with 12 nucleotides matching TRBD1. V dropped 8 bases and J dropped 7; count of bases not matched to a gene: 14. CDR3 length: 15 residues. The germline V gene has CDR1 GTSNPN and CDR2 SVGIG (reference sequence). CDR3 bases: TGTGCCCGAAACAGGGGGGGACAGGGGGCGATTGGCTACACCTTC. This encodes CARNRGGQGAIGYTF. Based on the CDR3 plus reference TRBV30 and TRBJ1-2, the full variable domain is SQTIHQWPATLVQPVGSPLSLECTVEGTSNPNLYWYRQAAGRGLQLLFYSVGIGQISSEVPQNLSASRPQDRQFILSSKKLLLSDSGFYLCARNRGGQGAIGYTFGSGTRLTVV.

The chain links TRBV3-1 (or the pseudogene TRBV3-2) to TRBJ2-2; 7 bases agree with TRBD2. J lost 6 bases, V lost 5 bases, and 3 bases had no gene match. CDR3 length: 13 residues. The germline gives CDR1 LGHDT, CDR2 YNNKEL (reference sequence). CDR3 residues: CASSFGLAGELFF. The CDR3 DNA sequence: TGTGCCAGCAGCTTCGGACTAGCCGGGGAGCTGTTTTTT.

J is TRBJ2-7 and V is TRBV28; 12 bases match TRBD2. J was trimmed by 5 bases and V by 7 bases; bases with no gene match: 9. This CDR3 has 15 residues. Germline V lookup: CDR1 MDHEN, CDR2 SYDVKM. The CDR3 nucleotides read TGTGCCAGCACCAATTATGGGACTAGCGGGCACGAGCAGTACTTC. Translation: CASTNYGTSGHEQYF.

V gene TRBV11-2 combines with J gene TRBJ2-1; 12 nucleotides match TRBD2. Germline V CDR1 and CDR2: SGHAT, FQNNGV. V lost 4 bases to trimming and J lost 7 bases; unmatched junction nucleotides: 8. This CDR3 contains 16 residues. In DNA, the CDR3 is TGTGCCAGCAGCTGGGCGGCTAGCGGGAGGGTGAATGAGCAGTTCTTC. Its protein product is CASSWAASGRVNEQFF.

The CDR3 is CASSPGTSYNSPLHF. The CDR3, as DNA: TGTGCCAGCAGCCCCGGGACAAGCTATAATTCACCCCTCCACTTT. This chain links TRBV7-3 with TRBJ1-6, with D perhaps matching TRBD1 (6 bases). Per the germline V gene, CDR1 is SGHTA and CDR2 is FQGTGA. V lost 5 bases, J lost 3 bases, and 11 bases lay in between. The CDR3 is 15 residues long.

Only a few counts were recorded for this clone. The chain uses TRBV7-3 and TRBJ2-1; the match to TRBD2 covers 13 bases. The V and J ends lost 3 bases and 0 bases, in that order; junction bases with no gene match: 5. Germline lookup yields CDR1 SGHTA and CDR2 FQGTGA. The length of the CDR3 is 18 residues. CDR3: CASSFGLAGDSSYNEQFF. CDR3 DNA: TGTGCCAGCAGCTTCGGACTAGCGGGAGATAGCTCCTACAATGAGCAGTTCTTC.

In this sample, this clone turned up a few times. The chain joins TRBV27 to TRBJ2-7, with D maybe TRBD2 (5 bases). The CDR3 covers 14 residues. The ends were cut back, 0 bases at V and 2 bases at J, with 8 bases in the middle. Germline CDR1 and CDR2: MNHEY and SMNVEV (reference sequence). The CDR3 DNA sequence: TGTGCCAGCAGTTTATCCGGGATCGCCTACGAGCAGTACTTC. It is translated as CASSLSGIAYEQYF.

This clone has only one observation. The genes are TRBV7-2 and TRBJ2-3, with D tentatively TRBD1 (6 bases). Germline V gene sequence: CDR1 SGHTA, CDR2 FQGNSA. This CDR3 is 15 amino acids long. The V end was cut by 0 bases, the J end by 4 bases, with 11 bases between. Here the CDR3 reads CASSLAVRGSDTQYF. The CDR3 DNA is TGTGCCAGCAGCTTAGCGGTCAGGGGCTCAGATACGCAGTATTTT.

The chain couples TRBV20-1 to TRBJ2-1, with D hard to call. CDR1 and CDR2 (germline): DFQATT, SNEGSKA (reference sequence). The CDR3 is 10 residues long. V lost 7 bases, J lost 6 bases, and 7 bases lay in between. CDR3 amino acids: CSVPANEQFF. CDR3 nucleotide sequence: TGCAGTGTTCCAGCCAATGAGCAGTTCTTC.

The count of this clone is one. The sample has other DNA sequences that encode this CDR3 too. The gene calls are TRBV6-2 or TRBV6-3 and TRBJ2-5; the D gene is possibly TRBD1 (7 bases). The V end lost 6 bases, the J end lost 1 base, and 15 bases lay between the germline ends. Germline lookup yields CDR1 MNHEY and CDR2 SVGEGT. The CDR3 loop spans 15 amino acids. The CDR3 spells CASSRNRGGQETQYF. As DNA, the CDR3 is TGTGCCAGCAGCCGAAACAGGGGAGGCCAAGAGACCCAGTACTTC.

This chain links TRBV29-1 with TRBJ2-1; D gene uncertain. The CDR3 has 14 residues. Between the trimmed V and J ends, which lost 3 bases and 2 bases, there was a span of 11 bases. The germline V gene has CDR1 SQVTM and CDR2 ANQGSEA. The CDR3 region is CSVDSMTAYNEQFF. The CDR3 DNA follows: TGCAGCGTTGACTCGATGACCGCCTACAATGAGCAGTTCTTC.

V and J are TRBV7-9 and TRBJ2-1; 8 bases line up with TRBD2. Germline CDR1 SEHNR, CDR2 FQNEAQ (reference sequence). There are 19 residues in the CDR3. Trimming at V came to 1 base and at J to 6 bases, leaving 17 bases not matched to a gene. CDR3 DNA sequence: TGTGCCAGCAGCTTAGTTCGTTCTCAGCGGGAGACTTTGGGCAATGAGCAGTTCTTC. Protein: CASSLVRSQRETLGNEQFF.

V is TRBV13 and J is TRBJ1-1, with D hard to call. This CDR3 is 15 amino acids long. The V gene's germline CDR1 is PRHDT and CDR2 FYEKMQ (reference sequence). The V end lost 0 bases, the J end lost 4 bases, and 12 bases lay between the germline ends. CDR3 region: CASSLGAVLSTEAFF. The DNA for the CDR3 is TGTGCCAGCAGCTTAGGGGCGGTCTTATCCACTGAAGCTTTCTTT.

V gene TRBV24-1 combines with J gene TRBJ1-1, with D uncertain. The V gene's germline CDR1 is KGHDR and CDR2 SFDVKD. Trimming shortened V by 4 bases and J by 1 base, and 6 bases separated the two germline ends. This CDR3 region has 13 residues. Here the CDR3 reads CATSDNTNTEAFF. The CDR3 DNA follows: TGTGCCACCAGTGACAACACGAACACTGAAGCTTTCTTT.